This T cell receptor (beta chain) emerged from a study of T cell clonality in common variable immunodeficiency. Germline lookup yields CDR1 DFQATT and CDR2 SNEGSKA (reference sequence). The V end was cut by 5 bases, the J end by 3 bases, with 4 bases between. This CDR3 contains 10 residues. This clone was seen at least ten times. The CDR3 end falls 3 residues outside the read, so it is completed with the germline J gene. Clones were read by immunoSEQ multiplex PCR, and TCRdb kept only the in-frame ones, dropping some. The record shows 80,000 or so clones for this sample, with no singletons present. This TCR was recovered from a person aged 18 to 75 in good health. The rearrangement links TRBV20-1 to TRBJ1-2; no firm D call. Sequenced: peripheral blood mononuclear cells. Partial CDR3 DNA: TGCAGTGCTCAGGACTATGGC. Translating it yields CSAQDYG. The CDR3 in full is CSAQDYGYTF.